This T cell receptor beta chain was sequenced for a study of blood T cell repertoires in COVID-19. This CDR3 comprises 17 residues. CDR1 ENHRY and CDR2 SYGVKD come from the germline V gene. Germline trimming cut 5 bases from V and 4 bases from J; bases unmatched to any gene: 9. Profiled with immunoSEQ multiplex PCR; TCRdb holds only in-frame clones, not every one. Here the sample spans about 70,000 clones, approximately 80% being singletons. The chain joins TRBV10-3 to TRBJ2-3, with TRBD2 matching 13 bases. The specimen sequenced was peripheral blood. The sequence derives from a man aged 25-40 years with COVID-19, enrolled during active disease. Written as DNA, the CDR3 is TGTGCCATCAGTCGGGACAGGGGACTAGCGGGACCAGATACGCAGTATTTT. It translates to CAISRDRGLAGPDTQYF.